Reported below is one T cell receptor (beta chain). As yet, its antigen is unknown. The record originates from a study of CD8 T cells in Susac syndrome. This CDR3 has 13 residues. The V end was cut by 5 bases, the J end by 5 bases, with 12 bases between. Per the germline V gene, CDR1 is LNHDA and CDR2 is SQIVND (reference sequence). Reverse transcription of roughly 0.45 to 1 ug RNA used random hexamers. The TCR beta CDR3 was amplified by immunoSEQ multiplex PCR across 54 Vbeta, 13 Jbeta. TCRdb recomputed calls from the immunoSEQ multiplex PCR reads with MiXCR, one row per CDR3 protein. This sample has about 73,000 distinct CDR3 sequences; roughly 95% occur once, and the top ten carry roughly 0.42%. The multiple sclerosis control group was made up of treatment-naive patients with stable or active relapsing-remitting disease. TEMRA cells were enriched by FACS, and CD4+ and CD8+ T cells were negatively isolated.

Notes on the study in general: Individuals included in the TCR sequencing and HLA analysis were acknowledged by the study to be relatively few in number.

The specimen sequenced was CD8+ T cells from PBMCs. The TCR was taken from a human donor with multiple sclerosis. The V gene is TRBV19, the J gene TRBJ2-5; D not resolved. CDR3 region: CASSVLEWETQYF. In DNA, the CDR3 is TGTGCCAGTAGTGTTTTGGAGTGGGAGACCCAGTACTTC.